Below, 30 T cell receptor beta chains from the same sample are listed, as sequenced in a study of blood T cell repertoires in COVID-19. Clones were sequenced by immunoSEQ multiplex PCR, and TCRdb holds only the in-frame ones, with some missing. The sample carries a few hundred thousand clones, roughly 91% recorded once. Sequenced input: PBMCs or T cells enriched from blood (not recorded which). These receptors were collected from a man aged 18 to 30 who had recovered from COVID-19.

This rearrangement joins TRBV29-1 to TRBJ1-1; D unclear. Trimming cost V 4 bases and J 4 bases, with 13 bases left between them. The CDR3 is 13 amino acids. The germline gives CDR1 SQVTM, CDR2 ANQGSEA. For the CDR3, the DNA is TGCAGCGTTGGAGAGGTGGCCTCCACTGAAGCTTTCTTT. Translating gives CSVGEVASTEAFF.

The gene calls are TRBV30 and TRBJ2-2; TRBD1 is a possible D gene (5 bases). The V and J ends lost 4 bases and 6 bases respectively, with 9 bases between them. Germline-derived CDR1 and CDR2 are GTSNPN and SVGIG (reference sequence). CDR3 length equals 12 residues. The DNA for the CDR3 is TGTGCCTGGACAGGGTTCGCCGGGGAGCTGTTTTTT. Translated: CAWTGFAGELFF.

CDR3 DNA: TGTGCCAGCAGCTTATTTGAGTCGGATACGCAGTATTTT. It translates to CASSLFESDTQYF. The chain is built from TRBV7-3 and TRBJ2-3; D not resolved. The V gene lost 2 bases and the J gene lost 6 bases, with 9 bases spanning the gap. The CDR3 has 13 amino acids. Germline V gives CDR1 SGHTA, CDR2 FQGTGA.

The CDR3: CASSPGDRDGYTF. The CDR3 DNA is TGTGCCAGCAGCCCTGGGGACAGGGATGGCTACACCTTC. This sequence joins TRBV5-5 and TRBJ1-2; 9 nucleotides align to TRBD1. V trimming: 4 bases; J trimming: 6 bases; junction bases outside the gene matches: 4. The CDR3 runs to 13 residues. Germline CDR1 and CDR2: SGHKS and YYEKEE (reference sequence).

The sample holds a few counts of this clone. The chain links TRBV30 to TRBJ2-7, with 7 bases fitting TRBD2. CDR1 GTSNPN and CDR2 SVGIG come from the germline V gene (reference sequence). The V and J ends lost 3 bases and 0 bases, in that order; junction bases with no gene match: 5. The CDR3 contains 14 residues. The CDR3 region is CAWSRTRYSYEQYF. In DNA form, the CDR3 reads TGTGCCTGGAGCCGGACTAGGTACTCCTACGAGCAGTACTTC. The full variable domain, rest sourced from reference TRBV30 and TRBJ2-7, is SQTIHQWPATLVQPVGSPLSLECTVEGTSNPNLYWYRQAAGRGLQLLFYSVGIGQISSEVPQNLSASRPQDRQFILSSKKLLLSDSGFYLCAWSRTRYSYEQYFGPGTRLTVT.

This clone has more than one count but fewer than ten. This chain joins TRBV5-1 and TRBJ1-1, with D tentatively TRBD1 (5 bases). The CDR3 extends over 13 amino acids. Trimming cost V 5 bases and J 4 bases, with 12 bases left between them. Germline CDR1 SGHRS, CDR2 YFSETQ. The chain's CDR3 is CASREGPGTEAFF. In nucleotides, the CDR3 is TGCGCCAGCAGGGAGGGGCCGGGCACTGAAGCTTTCTTT.

CDR3 DNA: TGTGCCAGCAGTTTACCAGGGGGTGGGGCAGATACGCAGTATTTT. This translates into CASSLPGGGADTQYF. The genes are TRBV28 and TRBJ2-3; TRBD1 matches 7 bases. Looked up from germline, CDR1 is MDHEN and CDR2 is SYDVKM. The CDR3 is made up of 15 amino acids. Trimming removed 2 bases from V and 4 bases from J; junction bases left unmatched: 6.

A single count supports this clone. The chain links TRBV28 to TRBJ2-1; 8 bases are shared with TRBD2. V lost 10 bases, J lost 10 bases, and 6 bases stayed unmatched. CDR1 is MDHEN and CDR2 is SYDVKM in the germline V gene. This CDR3 is 11 amino acids long. The CDR3 sequence: CATLAGREQFF. The DNA for the CDR3 is TGTGCCACTTTAGCGGGAAGAGAGCAGTTCTTC. Complete variable domain (other parts from reference TRBV28 and TRBJ2-1): DVKVTQSSRYLVKRTGEKVFLECVQDMDHENMFWYRQDPGLGLRLIYFSYDVKMKEKGDIPEGYSVSREKKERFSLILESASTNQTSMYLCATLAGREQFFGPGTRLTVL.

CDR3 bases: TGTGCCAGCAGCCCGTTGGGACAGAATATCATCGATGAGCAGTTCTTC. This translates into CASSPLGQNIIDEQFF. The V call is TRBV5-5, the J call TRBJ2-1, with 7 bases that match TRBD1. Germline values: CDR1 SGHKS, CDR2 YYEKEE (reference sequence). V lost 4 bases and J lost 8; bases outside the gene matches: 15. This CDR3 comprises 16 residues.

This rearrangement joins TRBV6-5 to TRBJ2-7; 13 bases align to TRBD2. V lost 6 bases and J lost 3; bases outside the gene matches: 5. CDR1 and CDR2 (germline): MNHEY, SVGAGI. The CDR3 spans 15 residues. The CDR3 sequence: CASSPTSGRRYEQYF. The CDR3 bases are TGTGCCAGCAGCCCGACTAGCGGGAGGCGCTACGAGCAGTACTTC.

V gene TRBV12-3 or TRBV12-4 combines with J gene TRBJ1-1; 7 bases align to TRBD1. The V and J ends lost 5 bases and 5 bases, in that order; junction bases with no gene match: 5. The CDR3 is 13 amino acids. CDR3 DNA: TGTGCCAGCAGTCCCGACAGGGAGACTGAAGCTTTCTTT. Amino acids: CASSPDRETEAFF.

This chain's CDR3 is CASSSGDRGTTEAFF. DNA of the CDR3: TGTGCCAGCAGCTCGGGCGACAGGGGTACCACTGAAGCTTTCTTT. V usage is TRBV5-8 and J usage is TRBJ1-1; TRBD1 matches 8 bases. After removal of 3 bases from V and 4 bases from J, the junction contained 8 bases not matched to a gene. This CDR3 has 15 residues. CDR1 is SGHTS and CDR2 is YDEGEE in the germline V gene.

There are a few counts of this clone. The chain recombines TRBV7-9 with TRBJ1-4; 7 bases are shared with TRBD1. V dropped 5 bases and J dropped 3; count of bases not matched to a gene: 6. CDR1 and CDR2 (germline): SEHNR, FQNEAQ (reference sequence). The CDR3 spans 15 residues. This CDR3 reads CASSHEGASNEKLFF. The CDR3, as DNA: TGTGCCAGCAGCCATGAGGGGGCATCTAATGAAAAACTGTTTTTT.

The chain joins TRBV9 to TRBJ2-7; 9 bases map to TRBD1. The V segment lost 3 bases and the J segment 4 bases; nucleotides outside the gene matches: 2. CDR3 size: 13 residues. The germline gives CDR1 SGDLS, CDR2 YYNGEE. The CDR3 nucleotides read TGTGCCAGCAGCGCCGACAGGGGGTACGAGCAGTACTTC. It yields the protein CASSADRGYEQYF.

V usage is TRBV2 and J usage is TRBJ2-5; 13 bases map to TRBD2. Germline values: CDR1 SNHLY, CDR2 FYNNEI. The CDR3 runs to 18 residues. The ends lost 5 bases at V and 7 bases at J; junction bases unmatched: 16. The CDR3 coding sequence is TGTGCCAGCAGTCTCATCACGGGACTAGCGGGACCCCGGGGGACCCAGTACTTC. This translates into CASSLITGLAGPRGTQYF.

V gene TRBV7-6 combines with J gene TRBJ1-6; TRBD1 agrees at 7 bases. The length of the CDR3 is 15 residues. V was clipped by 5 bases and J by 8 bases; unmatched bases: 9. The V gene's germline CDR1 is SGHVS and CDR2 FNYEAQ. DNA for the CDR3: TGTGCCAGCAGCCTAGAGGGGGCGGTGGATTCACCCCTCCACTTT. This sequence encodes CASSLEGAVDSPLHF. Drawing the rest from reference TRBV7-6 and TRBJ1-6, the complete variable domain is GAGVSQSPRYKVTKRGQDVALRCDPISGHVSLYWYRQALGQGPEFLTYFNYEAQQDKSGLPNDRFSAERPEGSISTLTIQRTEQRDSAMYRCASSLEGAVDSPLHFGNGTRLTVT.

CDR3 residues: CASSLGGAAYEQYF. The CDR3 nucleotides read TGTGCCAGCAGCTTAGGAGGAGCGGCATACGAGCAGTACTTC. This chain links TRBV7-9 with TRBJ2-7, with D tentatively TRBD2 (5 bases). The CDR3 has 14 amino acids. V was trimmed by 1 base and J by 4 bases, leaving 11 bases between them. Germline CDR1 SEHNR, CDR2 FQNEAQ (reference sequence).

The rearrangement joins TRBV7-2 to TRBJ2-7; 8 nucleotides align to TRBD2. The CDR3 has 14 amino acids. CDR1 and CDR2 from the germline V gene are SGHTA and FQGNSA. V was pared by 3 bases and J by 2 bases, with 3 bases of the junction left unmatched. In DNA form, the CDR3 reads TGTGCCAGCAGCTTGTCGGGACTAGCCTACGAGCAGTACTTC. Encoded protein: CASSLSGLAYEQYF.

This clone was seen a single time. This chain joins TRBV28 and TRBJ1-1; 10 bases align to TRBD1. Per the germline V gene, CDR1 is MDHEN and CDR2 is SYDVKM. V shed 5 bases and J 1 base; nucleotides not matched to a gene: 7. The CDR3 contains 16 residues. The chain's CDR3 is CASSNPRQGANTEAFF. As DNA, the CDR3 is TGTGCCAGCAGTAACCCCCGACAGGGGGCGAACACTGAAGCTTTCTTT. Drawing the rest from reference TRBV28 and TRBJ1-1, the complete variable domain is DVKVTQSSRYLVKRTGEKVFLECVQDMDHENMFWYRQDPGLGLRLIYFSYDVKMKEKGDIPEGYSVSREKKERFSLILESASTNQTSMYLCASSNPRQGANTEAFFGQGTRLTVV.

The V and J genes are TRBV4-1 and TRBJ2-3; unclear D gene. The CDR3 sequence is 13 residues long. Germline CDR1 and CDR2: MGHRA and YSYEKL. Trimming took 1 base from V and 11 from J, leaving 13 bases between them. The CDR3 spells CASSQGPEPGQYF. DNA for the CDR3: TGCGCCAGCAGCCAAGGACCCGAGCCAGGGCAGTATTTT.

V gene TRBV3-1 (or the pseudogene TRBV3-2) combines with J gene TRBJ1-2; TRBD1 matches at 9 bases. The CDR3 consists of 15 residues. With 4 bases clipped from V and 4 bases from J, the junction kept 7 bases outside the gene matches. Germline CDR1 is LGHDT and CDR2 is YNNKEL (reference sequence). CDR3 nucleotides: TGTGCCAGCAGCCGGGGAGGACAGGGGTCCTATGGCTACACCTTC. Encoded protein: CASSRGGQGSYGYTF.

The chain recombines TRBV28 with TRBJ2-5; D unclear. The CDR3 consists of 13 residues. The germline gives CDR1 MDHEN, CDR2 SYDVKM. Trimming cost V 5 bases and J 0 bases, with 7 bases left between them. CDR3 amino acids: CASSKHNQETQYF. CDR3 in DNA: TGTGCCAGCAGTAAGCATAACCAAGAGACCCAGTACTTC.

This chain uses TRBV7-8 with TRBJ2-7; D not resolved. Germline loops: CDR1 SGHVS, CDR2 FQNEAQ. Trimming removed 0 bases from V and 7 bases from J, with 13 bases in between. The CDR3 spans 14 residues. This CDR3 reads CASSLATSVREQYF. CDR3 bases: TGTGCCAGCAGCTTAGCGACTTCGGTGAGGGAGCAGTACTTC. The whole variable domain, remainder taken from reference TRBV7-8 and TRBJ2-7, is GAGVSQSPRYKVAKRGQDVALRCDPISGHVSLFWYQQALGQGPEFLTYFQNEAQLDKSGLPSDRFFAERPEGSVSTLKIQRTQQEDSAVYLCASSLATSVREQYFGPGTRLTVT.

CDR3 amino acids: CAISTRRNRDSSGNTIYF. The CDR3 DNA is TGTGCCATCAGCACTAGAAGGAACAGGGATTCCTCTGGAAACACCATATATTTT. V usage is TRBV10-3 and J usage is TRBJ1-3; TRBD1 might be the D (6 bases). The CDR3 sequence is 18 residues long. The ends were cut back, 6 bases at V and 0 bases at J, with 21 bases in the middle. From germline, CDR1 is ENHRY and CDR2 SYGVKD.

The chain uses TRBV20-1 and TRBJ1-2; no clear D gene. Germline lookup yields CDR1 DFQATT and CDR2 SNEGSKA (reference sequence). The V gene lost 1 base and the J gene lost 7 bases, with 7 bases spanning the gap. This CDR3 has 11 residues. The DNA of the CDR3 is TGCAGTGCTAGAGTGGGGAGTGGCTACACCTTC. Its protein is CSARVGSGYTF.

This rearrangement joins TRBV4-1 to TRBJ2-7; maybe TRBD1 (6 bases). The CDR3 is 16 amino acids. Germline V gene lookup returns CDR1 MGHRA and CDR2 YSYEKL. The ends were cut back, 0 bases at V and 0 bases at J, with 12 bases in the middle. CDR3 sequence: CASSQDQGLASYEQYF. CDR3 coding DNA: TGCGCCAGCAGCCAAGATCAGGGGCTTGCCTCCTACGAGCAGTACTTC.

V and J are TRBV30 and TRBJ2-3; 7 bases map to TRBD2. The CDR3 covers 15 residues. Germline assignment: CDR1 GTSNPN and CDR2 SVGIG (reference sequence). V was clipped by 0 bases and J by 1 base; unmatched bases: 4. CDR3 amino acids: CAWSVQTSRTDTQYF. CDR3 nucleotide sequence: TGTGCCTGGAGTGTACAGACTAGCCGCACAGATACGCAGTATTTT.

The rearrangement uses TRBV9 and TRBJ2-5; TRBD2 is a possible D gene (5 bases). The CDR3 is 13 residues long. Trimming cost V 0 bases and J 5 bases, with 8 bases left between them. Germline lookup yields CDR1 SGDLS and CDR2 YYNGEE. CDR3 DNA sequence: TGTGCCAGCAGCGTAGGTTCGGGGGAGACCCAGTACTTC. Its translation: CASSVGSGETQYF.

The rearrangement links TRBV5-6 to TRBJ2-1; 8 bases fit TRBD1. With V trimmed by 4 bases and J by 1 base, 7 bases remained unmatched. The CDR3 covers 16 residues. The germline V gene has CDR1 SGHDT and CDR2 YYEEEE. The CDR3 region has the DNA TGTGCCAGCAGCGGCAGGACAGGGAGGTCCTACAATGAGCAGTTCTTC. Translation gives CASSGRTGRSYNEQFF. Full variable domain (rest looked up from reference TRBV5-6 and TRBJ2-1): DAGVTQSPTHLIKTRGQQVTLRCSPKSGHDTVSWYQQALGQGPQFIFQYYEEEERQRGNFPDRFSGHQFPNYSSELNVNALLLGDSALYLCASSGRTGRSYNEQFFGPGTRLTVL.

This sequence joins TRBV9 and TRBJ1-1; D gene ambiguous. This CDR3 contains 12 residues. Per the germline V gene, CDR1 is SGDLS and CDR2 is YYNGEE. V dropped 0 bases and J dropped 8 bases, with 8 bases sitting between them. The CDR3 spells CASSVVGGEAFF. DNA for the CDR3: TGTGCCAGCAGCGTAGTTGGCGGAGAAGCTTTCTTT.